This T cell receptor (beta chain) stems from a study of blood T cell repertoires in COVID-19. Study in general: COVID-19 samples collected from the United States, Italy and Spain covered acute and convalescent phases. PBMCs, B-cell-depleted T cells, or T cells provided the cDNA or gDNA that made up the material.

Method: immunoSEQ multiplex PCR; TCRdb's copy keeps in-frame clones and lacks some. The data hold about 130,000 clones, with over 60% observed a single time. Germline V gives CDR1 MDHEN, CDR2 SYDVKM. V gave up 5 bases and J gave up 7 bases, with 21 bases separating them. The CDR3 consists of 16 residues. The V gene is TRBV28, the J gene TRBJ1-5; D perhaps matches TRBD1 (6 bases). The receptor was derived from a man in his forties with active or convalescent COVID-19. The source material was peripheral blood. Here the CDR3 DNA reads TGTGCCAGCAGTAAACCGGGACAAGGGAGAGGGCAGCCCCAGCATTTT. Translated: CASSKPGQGRGQPQHF. Full variable domain (outside the CDR3, taken from reference TRBV28 and TRBJ1-5): DVKVTQSSRYLVKRTGEKVFLECVQDMDHENMFWYRQDPGLGLRLIYFSYDVKMKEKGDIPEGYSVSREKKERFSLILESASTNQTSMYLCASSKPGQGRGQPQHFGDGTRLSIL.